The sequence of this TCR beta chain was determined in a study of cytomegalovirus exposure and HLA in healthy donors. Study findings and constraints: Researchers catalogued 160 or so TCR beta chains as cytomegalovirus-associated.

PCR was performed using 60 Vbeta and 13 Jbeta primers. TCRdb keeps only in-frame clones here, not all; method: immunoSEQ multiplex PCR. The data hold around 110,000 clones, with 70% to 80% observed a single time. J gave up 5 bases and V 6 bases, and 13 bases lay outside the gene matches. Germline CDR1 MDHEN, CDR2 SYDVKM. This CDR3 contains 16 residues. About this clone: The antigen is not known.

The genes are TRBV28 and TRBJ1-2; 9 bases agree with TRBD1. The source material was PBMCs. This TCR came from a woman between 18 and 29 years old in good health and CMV-seronegative. CDR3 coding DNA: TGTGCCAGCAGCCTTTCGAGGGACAGGGTTGAGTATGGCTACACCTTC. It codes for CASSLSRDRVEYGYTF.